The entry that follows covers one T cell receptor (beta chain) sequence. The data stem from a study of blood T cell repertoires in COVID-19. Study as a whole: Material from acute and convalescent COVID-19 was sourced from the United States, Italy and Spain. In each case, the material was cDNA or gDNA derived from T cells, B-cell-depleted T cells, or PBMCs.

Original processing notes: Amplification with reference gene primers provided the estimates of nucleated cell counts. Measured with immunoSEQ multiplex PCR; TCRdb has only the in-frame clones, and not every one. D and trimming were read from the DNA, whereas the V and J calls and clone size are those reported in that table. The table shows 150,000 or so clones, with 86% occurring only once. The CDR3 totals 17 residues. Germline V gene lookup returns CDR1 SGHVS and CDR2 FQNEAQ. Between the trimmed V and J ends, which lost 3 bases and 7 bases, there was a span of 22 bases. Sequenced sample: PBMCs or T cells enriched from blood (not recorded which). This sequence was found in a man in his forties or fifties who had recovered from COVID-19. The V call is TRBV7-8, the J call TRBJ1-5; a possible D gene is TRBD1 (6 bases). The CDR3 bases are TGTGCCAGCAGCTTCGACGGCCGGAACAGGGCAGGGCAGCCCCAGCATTTT. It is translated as CASSFDGRNRAGQPQHF.